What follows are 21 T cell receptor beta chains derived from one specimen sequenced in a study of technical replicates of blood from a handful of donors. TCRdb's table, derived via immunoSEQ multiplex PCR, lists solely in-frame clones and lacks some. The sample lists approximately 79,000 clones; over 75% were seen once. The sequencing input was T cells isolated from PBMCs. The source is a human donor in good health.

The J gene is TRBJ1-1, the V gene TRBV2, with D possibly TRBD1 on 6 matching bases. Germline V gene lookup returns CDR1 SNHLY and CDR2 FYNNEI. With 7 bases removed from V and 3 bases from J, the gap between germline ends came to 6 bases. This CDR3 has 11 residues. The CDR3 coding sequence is TGTGCCAGCAACAGGGACACTGAAGCTTTCTTT. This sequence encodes CASNRDTEAFF. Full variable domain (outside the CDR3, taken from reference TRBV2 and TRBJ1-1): EPEVTQTPSHQVTQMGQEVILRCVPISNHLYFYWYRQILGQKVEFLVSFYNNEISEKSEIFDDQFSVERPDGSNFTLKIRSTKLEDSAMYFCASNRDTEAFFGQGTRLTVV.

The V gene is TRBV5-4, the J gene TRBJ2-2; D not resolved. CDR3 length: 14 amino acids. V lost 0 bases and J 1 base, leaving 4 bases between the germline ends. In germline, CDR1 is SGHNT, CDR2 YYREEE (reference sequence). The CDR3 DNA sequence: TGTGCCAGCAGCTTGGGAGGGAACACCGGGGAGCTGTTTTTT. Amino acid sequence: CASSLGGNTGELFF.

Written as DNA, the CDR3 is TGTGCCAGCAGCCCGAGAGGGTACAATCAGCCCCAGCATTTT. Its translation is CASSPRGYNQPQHF. The chain employs TRBV5-6 and TRBJ1-5, with D unclear. Germline V gives CDR1 SGHDT, CDR2 YYEEEE. V was trimmed by 4 bases and J by 3 bases, leaving 11 bases between them. The length of the CDR3 is 14 residues.

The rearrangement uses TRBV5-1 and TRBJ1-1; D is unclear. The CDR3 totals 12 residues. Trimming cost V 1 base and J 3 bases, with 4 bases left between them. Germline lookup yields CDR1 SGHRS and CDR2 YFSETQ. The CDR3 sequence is CASSLRDTEAFF. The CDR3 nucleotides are TGCGCCAGCAGCTTGAGAGACACTGAAGCTTTCTTT.

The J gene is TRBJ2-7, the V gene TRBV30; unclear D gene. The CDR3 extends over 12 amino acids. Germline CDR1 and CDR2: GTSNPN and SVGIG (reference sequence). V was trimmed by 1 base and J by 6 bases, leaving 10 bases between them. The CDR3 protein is CAWSEEWSEQYF. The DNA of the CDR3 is TGTGCCTGGAGTGAGGAGTGGAGCGAGCAGTACTTC.

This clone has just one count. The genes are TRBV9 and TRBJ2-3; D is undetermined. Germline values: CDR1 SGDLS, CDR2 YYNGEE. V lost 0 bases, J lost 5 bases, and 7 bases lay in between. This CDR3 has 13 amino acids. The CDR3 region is CASSVDRLDTQYF. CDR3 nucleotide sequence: TGTGCCAGCAGCGTAGACAGATTAGATACGCAGTATTTT.

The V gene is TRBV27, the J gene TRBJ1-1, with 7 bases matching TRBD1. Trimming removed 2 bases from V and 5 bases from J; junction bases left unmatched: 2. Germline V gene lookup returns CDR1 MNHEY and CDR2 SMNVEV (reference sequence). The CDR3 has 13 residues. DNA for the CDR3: TGTGCCAGCAGTTTAAACAGGGGTACTGAAGCTTTCTTT. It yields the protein CASSLNRGTEAFF.

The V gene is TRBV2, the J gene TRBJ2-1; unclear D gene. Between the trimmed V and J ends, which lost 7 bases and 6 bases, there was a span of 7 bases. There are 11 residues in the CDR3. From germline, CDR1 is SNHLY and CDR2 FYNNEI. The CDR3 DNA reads TGTGCCAGCACCGGTCTCAATGAGCAGTTCTTC. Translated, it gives CASTGLNEQFF.

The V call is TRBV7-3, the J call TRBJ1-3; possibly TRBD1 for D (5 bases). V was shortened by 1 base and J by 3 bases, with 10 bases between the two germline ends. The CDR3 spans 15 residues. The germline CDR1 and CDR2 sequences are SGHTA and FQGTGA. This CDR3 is CASSLRAGLGNTIYF. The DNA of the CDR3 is TGTGCCAGCAGCTTAAGGGCAGGGCTTGGAAACACCATATATTTT.

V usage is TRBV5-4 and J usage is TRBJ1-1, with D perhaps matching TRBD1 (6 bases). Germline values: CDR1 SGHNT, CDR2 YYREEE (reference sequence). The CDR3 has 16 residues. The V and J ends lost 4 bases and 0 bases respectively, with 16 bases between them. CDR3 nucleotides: TGTGCCAGCAGCGCTAGCCCCGGGACACTGAACACTGAAGCTTTCTTT. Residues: CASSASPGTLNTEAFF.

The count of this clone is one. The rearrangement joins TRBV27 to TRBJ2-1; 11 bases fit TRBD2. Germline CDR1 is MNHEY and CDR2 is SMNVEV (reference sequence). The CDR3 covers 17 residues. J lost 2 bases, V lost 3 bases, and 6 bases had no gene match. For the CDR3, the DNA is TGTGCCAGCAGTTTCGAATCTAGCGGGAGGACCTACAATGAGCAGTTCTTC. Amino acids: CASSFESSGRTYNEQFF.

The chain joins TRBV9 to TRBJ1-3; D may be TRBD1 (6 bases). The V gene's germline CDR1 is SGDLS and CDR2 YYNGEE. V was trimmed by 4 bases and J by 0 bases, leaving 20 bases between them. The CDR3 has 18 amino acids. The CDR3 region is CASSISGTPKSSGNTIYF. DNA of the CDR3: TGTGCCAGCAGCATCAGCGGGACACCTAAAAGCTCTGGAAACACCATATATTTT.

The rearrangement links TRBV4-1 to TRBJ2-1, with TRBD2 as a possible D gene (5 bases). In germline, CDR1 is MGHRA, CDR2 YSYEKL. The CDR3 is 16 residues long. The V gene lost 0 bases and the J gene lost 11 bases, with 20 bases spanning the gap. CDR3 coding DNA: TGCGCCAGCAGCCAAGACGCGACCTTCTTCGCGGGTCAGCAGTTCTTC. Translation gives CASSQDATFFAGQQFF.

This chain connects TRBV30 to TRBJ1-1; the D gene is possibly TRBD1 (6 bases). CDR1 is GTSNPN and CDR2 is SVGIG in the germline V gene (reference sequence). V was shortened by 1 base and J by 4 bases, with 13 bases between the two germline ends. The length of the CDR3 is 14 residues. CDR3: CAWSDGQRGTEAFF. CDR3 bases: TGTGCCTGGAGTGACGGACAGCGAGGCACTGAAGCTTTCTTT.

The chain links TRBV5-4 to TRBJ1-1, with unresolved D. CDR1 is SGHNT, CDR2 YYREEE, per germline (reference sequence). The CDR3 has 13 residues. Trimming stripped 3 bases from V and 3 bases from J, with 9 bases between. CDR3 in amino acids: CASSSARDTEAFF. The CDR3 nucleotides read TGTGCCAGCAGCTCCGCACGGGACACTGAAGCTTTCTTT.

In nucleotides, the CDR3 is TGTGCCAGCAGCGACTACAGGGTAAGCAATCAGCCCCAGCATTTT. Translated, it gives CASSDYRVSNQPQHF. V is TRBV28 and J is TRBJ1-5; D perhaps matches TRBD1 (6 bases). CDR1 is MDHEN and CDR2 is SYDVKM in the germline V gene. The CDR3 extends over 15 amino acids. V lost 6 bases, J lost 1 base, and 13 bases lay in between.

CDR3 DNA sequence: TGCAGCGTCCGTACAGGCCAAGGAGGCTACACCTTC. Amino acid sequence: CSVRTGQGGYTF. This rearrangement joins TRBV29-1 to TRBJ1-2, with a possible D match to TRBD1 (5 bases). This CDR3 spans 12 amino acids. V was cut by 6 bases and J by 8 bases, with 16 bases left in between. Germline values: CDR1 SQVTM, CDR2 ANQGSEA.

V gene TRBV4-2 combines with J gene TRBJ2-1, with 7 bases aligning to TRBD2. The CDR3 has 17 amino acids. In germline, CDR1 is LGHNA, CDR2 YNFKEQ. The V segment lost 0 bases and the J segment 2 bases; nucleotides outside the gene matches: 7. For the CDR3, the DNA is TGTGCCAGCAGCCAAGAGCCCAATAGCGGGCCCTACAATGAGCAGTTCTTC. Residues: CASSQEPNSGPYNEQFF.

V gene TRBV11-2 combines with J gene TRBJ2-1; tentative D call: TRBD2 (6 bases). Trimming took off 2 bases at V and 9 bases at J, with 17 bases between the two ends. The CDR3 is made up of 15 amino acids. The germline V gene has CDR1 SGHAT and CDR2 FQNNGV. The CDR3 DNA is TGTGCCAGCAGCTTATTAGTGGGAGGCGTAGGTGAGCAGTTCTTC. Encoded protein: CASSLLVGGVGEQFF.

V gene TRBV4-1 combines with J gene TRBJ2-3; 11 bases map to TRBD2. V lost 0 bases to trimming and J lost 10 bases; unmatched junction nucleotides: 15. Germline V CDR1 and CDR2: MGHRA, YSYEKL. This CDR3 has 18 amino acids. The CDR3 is CASSQDQIRGLAEESQYF. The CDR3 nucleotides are TGCGCCAGCAGCCAAGATCAGATAAGGGGACTAGCGGAGGAATCGCAGTATTTT.

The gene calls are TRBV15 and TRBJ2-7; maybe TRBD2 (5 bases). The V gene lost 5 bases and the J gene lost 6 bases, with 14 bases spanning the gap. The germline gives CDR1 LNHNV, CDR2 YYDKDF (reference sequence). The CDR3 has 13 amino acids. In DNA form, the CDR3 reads TGTGCCACCAGCCAGAGTTTCGAGGGCGAGCAGTACTTC. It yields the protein CATSQSFEGEQYF.